This T cell receptor beta chain was sequenced during a study of cytomegalovirus exposure and HLA in healthy donors. Points from the study as a whole: The authors assumed roughly uniform sequencing depth across donors for presence/absence analyses.

A note on this clone: As yet, its antigen is unknown.

Trimming shortened V by 6 bases and J by 4 bases, and 19 bases separated the two germline ends. Looked up from germline, CDR1 is SGHRS and CDR2 is YFSETQ. The CDR3 spans 15 residues. PCR amplification relied on 60 Vbeta primers (plus 13 Jbeta primers). Here immunoSEQ multiplex PCR was the method, and the copy in TCRdb shows in-frame clones only, minus some. Of some 50,000 clones in the sample, around three quarters were seen once. The donors were healthy bone marrow donors. Nominal health characterized the donors when sampled, though unrecorded immune exposures were likely. The specimen sequenced was PBMCs. The chain carries TRBV5-1 and TRBJ1-2; the D is unclear. This clonotype was sampled from a woman in her 50s in good health and CMV-seropositive. This CDR3 is CASNTGTGGGYGYTF. The CDR3 DNA sequence: TGCGCCAGCAACACCGGTACGGGTGGAGGCTATGGCTACACCTTC.